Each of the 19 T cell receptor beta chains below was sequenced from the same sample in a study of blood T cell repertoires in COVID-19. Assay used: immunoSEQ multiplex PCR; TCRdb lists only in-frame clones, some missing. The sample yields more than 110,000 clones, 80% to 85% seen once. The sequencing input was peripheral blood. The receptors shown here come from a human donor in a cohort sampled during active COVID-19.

For the CDR3, the DNA is TGTGCCAGCAGTTACTCGAGGCAGGGACAGCCCCAGCATTTT. As protein: CASSYSRQGQPQHF. The V and J genes are TRBV6-5 and TRBJ1-5; the D gene is possibly TRBD1 (5 bases). This CDR3 contains 14 residues. CDR1 and CDR2 (germline): MNHEY, SVGAGI. Trimming removed 0 bases at V and 7 bases at J, with 10 bases between.

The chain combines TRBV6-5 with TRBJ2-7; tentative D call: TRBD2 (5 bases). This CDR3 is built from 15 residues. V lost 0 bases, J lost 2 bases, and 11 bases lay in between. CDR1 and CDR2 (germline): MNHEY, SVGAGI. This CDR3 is CASSYSSGIPYEQYF. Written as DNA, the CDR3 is TGTGCCAGCAGTTACTCTTCCGGGATCCCCTACGAGCAGTACTTC.

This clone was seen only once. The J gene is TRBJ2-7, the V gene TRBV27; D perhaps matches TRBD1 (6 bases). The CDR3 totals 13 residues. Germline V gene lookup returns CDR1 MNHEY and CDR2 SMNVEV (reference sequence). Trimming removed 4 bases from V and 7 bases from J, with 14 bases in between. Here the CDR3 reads CASSYAQGWEQYF. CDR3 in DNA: TGTGCCAGCAGTTACGCACAGGGTTGGGAGCAGTACTTC.

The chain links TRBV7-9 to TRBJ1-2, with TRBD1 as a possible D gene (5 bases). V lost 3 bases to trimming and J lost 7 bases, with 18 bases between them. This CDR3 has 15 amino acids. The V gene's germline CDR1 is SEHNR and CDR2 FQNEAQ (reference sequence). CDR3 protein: CASSFTGTLPSGYTF. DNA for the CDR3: TGTGCCAGCAGCTTCACCGGGACTCTACCTAGTGGCTACACCTTC.

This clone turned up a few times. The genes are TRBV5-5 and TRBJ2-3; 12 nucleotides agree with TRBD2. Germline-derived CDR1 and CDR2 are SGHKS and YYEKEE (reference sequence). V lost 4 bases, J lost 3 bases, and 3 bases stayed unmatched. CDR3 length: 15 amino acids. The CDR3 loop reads CASSRLAGATDTQYF. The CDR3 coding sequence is TGTGCCAGCAGCCGACTAGCGGGGGCGACAGATACGCAGTATTTT.

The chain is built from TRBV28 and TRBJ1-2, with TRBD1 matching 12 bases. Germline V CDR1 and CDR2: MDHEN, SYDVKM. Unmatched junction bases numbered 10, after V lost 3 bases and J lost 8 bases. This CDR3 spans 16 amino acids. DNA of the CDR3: TGTGCCAGCAGTTTCTCCAGACCGGGACAGGGGGCAGGCTACACCTTC. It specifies CASSFSRPGQGAGYTF.

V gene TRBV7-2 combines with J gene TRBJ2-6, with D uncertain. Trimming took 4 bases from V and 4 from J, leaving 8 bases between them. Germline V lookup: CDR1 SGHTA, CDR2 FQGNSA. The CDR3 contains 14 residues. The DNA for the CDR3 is TGTGCCAGCAGCTGGAGTAGGGGGGCCAACGTCCTGACTTTC. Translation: CASSWSRGANVLTF.

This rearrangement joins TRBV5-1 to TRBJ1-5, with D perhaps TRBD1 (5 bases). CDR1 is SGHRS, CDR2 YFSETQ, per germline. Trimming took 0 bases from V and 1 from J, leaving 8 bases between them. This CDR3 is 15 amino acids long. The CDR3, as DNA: TGCGCCAGCAGCTTGGTCGGGGGGAGCAATCAGCCCCAGCATTTT. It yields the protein CASSLVGGSNQPQHF.

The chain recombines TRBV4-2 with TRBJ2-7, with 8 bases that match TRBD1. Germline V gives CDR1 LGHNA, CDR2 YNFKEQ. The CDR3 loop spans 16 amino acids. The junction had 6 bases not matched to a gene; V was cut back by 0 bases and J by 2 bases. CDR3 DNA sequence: TGTGCCAGCAGCCAAGAAATGACAGGGGCCACCTACGAGCAGTACTTC. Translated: CASSQEMTGATYEQYF.

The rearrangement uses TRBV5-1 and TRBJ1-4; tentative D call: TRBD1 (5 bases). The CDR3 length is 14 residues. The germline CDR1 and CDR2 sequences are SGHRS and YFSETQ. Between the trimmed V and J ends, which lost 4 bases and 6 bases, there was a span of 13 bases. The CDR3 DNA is TGCGCCAGCAGCCCCAGGGTTTTGGATGAAAAACTGTTTTTT. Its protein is CASSPRVLDEKLFF. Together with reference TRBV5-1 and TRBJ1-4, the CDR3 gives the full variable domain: KAGVTQTPRYLIKTRGQQVTLSCSPISGHRSVSWYQQTPGQGLQFLFEYFSETQRNKGNFPGRFSGRQFSNSRSEMNVSTLELGDSALYLCASSPRVLDEKLFFGSGTQLSVL.

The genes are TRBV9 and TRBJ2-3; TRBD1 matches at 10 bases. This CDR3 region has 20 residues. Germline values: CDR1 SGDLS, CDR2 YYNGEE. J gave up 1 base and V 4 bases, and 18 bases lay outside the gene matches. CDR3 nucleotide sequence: TGTGCCAGCAGCTCTGGGGGGGACAGGGGCCTCAGTGGTCGCACAGATACGCAGTATTTT. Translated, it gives CASSSGGDRGLSGRTDTQYF.

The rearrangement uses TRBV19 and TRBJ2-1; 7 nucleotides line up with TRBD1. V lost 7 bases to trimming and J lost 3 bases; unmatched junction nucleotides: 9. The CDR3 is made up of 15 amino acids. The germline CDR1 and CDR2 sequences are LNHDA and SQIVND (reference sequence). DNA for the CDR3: TGTGCCAGTACCCCCCGGGACAGCCACTACAATGAGCAGTTCTTC. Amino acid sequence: CASTPRDSHYNEQFF.

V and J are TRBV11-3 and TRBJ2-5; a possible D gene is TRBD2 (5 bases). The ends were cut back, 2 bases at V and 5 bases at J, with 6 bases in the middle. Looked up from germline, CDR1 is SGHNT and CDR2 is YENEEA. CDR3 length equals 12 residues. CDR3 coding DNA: TGTGCCAGCAGCTTACGAGGGGAGACCCAGTACTTC. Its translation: CASSLRGETQYF.

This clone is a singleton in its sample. CDR3 DNA sequence: TGTGCCAGCAGATTGGAGGGGCGGACCGGGGAGCTGTTTTTT. Amino acid sequence: CASRLEGRTGELFF. The genes are TRBV6-5 and TRBJ2-2; D is perhaps TRBD2 (6 bases). V lost 6 bases and J lost 5, with 13 bases in between. The germline CDR1 and CDR2 sequences are MNHEY and SVGAGI. There are 14 residues in the CDR3.

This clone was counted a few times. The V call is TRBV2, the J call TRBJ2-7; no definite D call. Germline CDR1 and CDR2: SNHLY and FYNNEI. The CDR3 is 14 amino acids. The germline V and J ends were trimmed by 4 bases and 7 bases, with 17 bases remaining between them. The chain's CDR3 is CASSVVLWASEQYF. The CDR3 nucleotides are TGTGCCAGCAGTGTCGTTCTGTGGGCTTCGGAGCAGTACTTC.

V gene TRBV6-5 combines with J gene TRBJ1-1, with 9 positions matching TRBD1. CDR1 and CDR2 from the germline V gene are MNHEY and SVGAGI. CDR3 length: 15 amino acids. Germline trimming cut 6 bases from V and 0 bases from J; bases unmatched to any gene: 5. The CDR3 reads CASRNTGGLNTEAFF. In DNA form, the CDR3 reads TGTGCCAGCAGGAATACAGGGGGCCTGAACACTGAAGCTTTCTTT.

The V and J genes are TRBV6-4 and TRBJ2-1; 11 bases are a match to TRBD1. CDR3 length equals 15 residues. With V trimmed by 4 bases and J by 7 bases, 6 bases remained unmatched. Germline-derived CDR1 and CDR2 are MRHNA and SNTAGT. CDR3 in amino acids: CASSAGQGAFNEQFF. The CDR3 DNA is TGTGCCAGCAGTGCCGGACAGGGGGCGTTTAATGAGCAGTTCTTC.

CDR3 residues: CASSFDRGRVNEQFF. The CDR3, as DNA: TGTGCCAGCAGTTTTGACAGGGGGCGCGTCAATGAGCAGTTCTTC. The rearrangement joins TRBV6-5 to TRBJ2-1; 10 bases agree with TRBD1. Germline values: CDR1 MNHEY, CDR2 SVGAGI. V lost 4 bases, J lost 6 bases, and 6 bases stayed unmatched. CDR3 size: 15 residues.

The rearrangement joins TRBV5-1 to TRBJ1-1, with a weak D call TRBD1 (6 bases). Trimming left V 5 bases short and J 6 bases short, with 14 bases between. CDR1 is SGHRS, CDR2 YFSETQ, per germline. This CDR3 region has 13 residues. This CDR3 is CASSSGGVPEAFF. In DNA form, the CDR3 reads TGCGCCAGCAGTAGTGGGGGCGTGCCTGAAGCTTTCTTT.